Listed below are T cell receptor beta chains from one sample, sequenced in a study of T-cell reconstitution after alpha-beta-depleted transplantation in children. Using its own MiXCR run on the PCR reads, TCRdb lists one record per CDR3 protein. The sample holds 580,000 or so distinct CDR3 sequences, around 23% seen once. The sample here was PBMCs, mostly from graft donor cells, taken 360 days after TCRalphabeta/CD19-depleted stem cell transplant. The source is a boy under three years old who had a stem cell transplant for acute myeloid leukemia, so the T cells may come from the graft donor. CDR3s include the opening cysteine and the closing phenylalanine or tryptophan. The D gene is left open where the match is weak. For some rows the clone size is stated as once, few or many, or as a class when expanded; others skip it.

length: 12; V: TRBV12-3/TRBV12-4; size: -; J: TRBJ1-2; D: -; DNA: TGTGCCAGCAGTTTTTCAGGGACCGGCTACACCTTC; CDR3: CASSFSGTGYTF
length: 13; V: TRBV29-1; size: -; J: TRBJ1-4; D: TRBD1; DNA: TGCAGCGTTCTCGACAGGGTCGGTGAAAAACTGTTTTTT; CDR3: CSVLDRVGEKLFF
length: 11; V: TRBV20-1; size: many; J: TRBJ2-2; D: TRBD1; DNA: TGCAGTGCGCGGGACAGGGTTAGGCTGTTTTTT; CDR3: CSARDRVRLFF
length: 16; V: TRBV6-5; size: many; J: TRBJ2-3; D: TRBD2; DNA: TGTGCCAGCAGTTACGGCGTTGGGGGGGACACAGATACGCAGTATTTT; CDR3: CASSYGVGGDTDTQYF
length: 14; V: TRBV5-1; size: many; J: TRBJ2-1; D: TRBD2; DNA: TGCGCCAGCAGCTGGGCGGGGGGGCCAGATGAGCAGTTCTTC; CDR3: CASSWAGGPDEQFF
length: 16; V: TRBV12-3/TRBV12-4; size: few; J: TRBJ2-1; D: TRBD2; DNA: TGTGCCAGCAGTTTAGCGACTAGCGGGGTCTACAATGAGCAGTTCTTC; CDR3: CASSLATSGVYNEQFF
length: 13; V: TRBV12-3/TRBV12-4; size: many; J: TRBJ2-1; D: TRBD1; DNA: TGTGCCAGCAGTTCAACCCGACAGGGAGTGCAGTTCTTC; CDR3: CASSSTRQGVQFF
length: 15; V: TRBV12-3/TRBV12-4; size: many; J: TRBJ2-2; D: TRBD1; DNA: TGTGCCAGCAGCCCAGGGACAGGACACACCGGGGAGCTGTTTTTT; CDR3: CASSPGTGHTGELFF
length: 10; V: TRBV6-2/TRBV6-3; size: -; J: TRBJ1-5; D: -; DNA: TGTGCCAGCGGTTTGGGGCCCCAGCATTTT; CDR3: CASGLGPQHF
length: 14; V: TRBV7-9; size: many; J: TRBJ1-2; D: TRBD1; DNA: TGTGCCAGCAGCTTACCCAGGGGGCCCTATGGCTACACCTTC; CDR3: CASSLPRGPYGYTF
length: 16; V: TRBV7-2; size: many; J: TRBJ2-1; D: -; DNA: TGTGCCAGCAGCTTAATATTTCTCCACGAAGGGTTGCAGCAGTTCTTC; CDR3: CASSLIFLHEGLQQFF
length: 14; V: TRBV20-1; size: few; J: TRBJ2-3; D: -; DNA: TGCAGTGCTGCATTGGGGGGGGCCACAGATACGCAGTATTTT; CDR3: CSAALGGATDTQYF
length: 14; V: TRBV12-3/TRBV12-4; size: few; J: TRBJ2-5; D: TRBD1; DNA: TGTGCCAGCAGTTTCACAGGGGGCGCAGAGACCCAGTACTTC; CDR3: CASSFTGGAETQYF
length: 17; V: TRBV5-1; size: many; J: TRBJ2-3; D: -; DNA: TGCGCCAGCAGCCCCTTCACTGACGGGGAGGGCACAGATACGCAGTATTTT; CDR3: CASSPFTDGEGTDTQYF
length: 18; V: TRBV18; size: -; J: TRBJ2-3; D: TRBD1; DNA: TGTGCCAGCTCACCTTTCGCCTCAGGGGGCGCGGTGACAGATACGCAGTATTTT; CDR3: CASSPFASGGAVTDTQYF
length: 13; V: TRBV7-9; size: -; J: TRBJ2-5; D: -; DNA: TGTGCCAGCAGCGTACAGGTTCAAGAGACCCAGTACTTC; CDR3: CASSVQVQETQYF
length: 15; V: TRBV12-3/TRBV12-4; size: -; J: TRBJ2-5; D: TRBD2; DNA: TGTGCCAGCAGTGAGATGGGAGGGGCCCAAGAGACCCAGTACTTC; CDR3: CASSEMGGAQETQYF
length: 16; V: TRBV4-3; size: -; J: TRBJ1-2; D: -; DNA: TGCGCCAGCAGCCAAGTGGGATGGGCCCGGCACTATGGCTACACCTTC; CDR3: CASSQVGWARHYGYTF
length: 15; V: TRBV9; size: many; J: TRBJ2-3; D: -; DNA: TGTGCCAGCAGCCCCTGGGCGGGGCCCCCAGATACGCAGTATTTT; CDR3: CASSPWAGPPDTQYF
length: 16; V: TRBV4-3; size: few; J: TRBJ2-1; D: -; DNA: TGCGCCAGCAGCCAAGGGGTACAAGGATTCTACAATGAGCAGTTCTTC; CDR3: CASSQGVQGFYNEQFF
length: 14; V: TRBV11-2; size: many; J: TRBJ2-5; D: -; DNA: TGTGCCAGCAGCTTAGGGACAGTGGAAGAGACCCAGTACTTC; CDR3: CASSLGTVEETQYF
length: 13; V: TRBV6-1; size: -; J: TRBJ2-7; D: -; DNA: TGTGCCAGCATGAACAGTGCCTTCTACGAGCAGTACTTC; CDR3: CASMNSAFYEQYF
length: 17; V: TRBV19; size: -; J: TRBJ2-1; D: -; DNA: TGTGCCAGTAGTATAGGGCCCGGGGGCGGACTACACAATGAGCAGTTCTTC; CDR3: CASSIGPGGGLHNEQFF
length: 16; V: TRBV20-1; size: many; J: TRBJ2-1; D: TRBD2; DNA: TGCAGTGCTAGTCCTAGCGGGGGCCCCTCCTACAATGAGCAGTTCTTC; CDR3: CSASPSGGPSYNEQFF
length: 20; V: TRBV9; size: few; J: TRBJ1-4; D: TRBD1; DNA: TGTGCCAGCAGCCCCTCACCGGGACAGGGGATCGGTCCCTCGGTTGAAAAACTGTTTTTT; CDR3: CASSPSPGQGIGPSVEKLFF
length: 14; V: TRBV29-1; size: many; J: TRBJ2-1; D: TRBD2; DNA: TGCAGCGTGATAGCGGGGGGCTCTTACAATGAGCAGTTCTTC; CDR3: CSVIAGGSYNEQFF
length: 16; V: TRBV10-3; size: many; J: TRBJ1-5; D: TRBD1; DNA: TGTGCCATCAGTGAGTCGGGGACAGGGTGGGATCAGCCCCAGCATTTT; CDR3: CAISESGTGWDQPQHF
length: 15; V: TRBV29-1; size: -; J: TRBJ2-5; D: -; DNA: TGCAGCGTTGCGATCCTGCTGGCAATACAAGAGACCCAGTACTTC; CDR3: CSVAILLAIQETQYF
length: 14; V: TRBV7-2; size: -; J: TRBJ2-3; D: -; DNA: TGTGCCAGCAGCTTAACCGTAAAGGCAGATACGCAGTATTTT; CDR3: CASSLTVKADTQYF
length: 15; V: TRBV9; size: once; J: TRBJ1-2; D: -; DNA: TGTGCCAGCAGCGTAAGCCCAATGTTCAACTATGGCTACACCTTC; CDR3: CASSVSPMFNYGYTF
length: 14; V: TRBV4-3; size: few; J: TRBJ1-2; D: -; DNA: TGCGCCAGCAGCCAAGTGGAGGGCCCCGGGGGCTACACCTTC; CDR3: CASSQVEGPGGYTF
length: 12; V: TRBV20-1; size: many; J: TRBJ1-2; D: -; DNA: TGCAGTGCTCCTTTCAGGGGAGGAGGCTACACCTTC; CDR3: CSAPFRGGGYTF
length: 14; V: TRBV20-1; size: few; J: TRBJ1-3; D: -; DNA: TGCAGTGCTAAGGGGACCGGTTTGGGAAACACCATATATTTT; CDR3: CSAKGTGLGNTIYF
length: 13; V: TRBV24-1; size: few; J: TRBJ2-1; D: TRBD2; DNA: TGTGCCACCAGCCAGGGACTACTCAATGAGCAGTTCTTC; CDR3: CATSQGLLNEQFF
length: 14; V: TRBV7-2; size: -; J: TRBJ2-7; D: TRBD1; DNA: TGTGCCAGCAGCTCGCCGACAGGGGGGTACGAGCAGTACTTC; CDR3: CASSSPTGGYEQYF
length: 10; V: TRBV6-2/TRBV6-3; size: -; J: TRBJ1-2; D: -; DNA: TGTGCCAGCAGACGGAATGGCTACACCTTC; CDR3: CASRRNGYTF
length: 13; V: TRBV6-6; size: -; J: TRBJ1-5; D: -; DNA: TGTGCCAGCAGTTATAGGGACAATCAGCCCCAGCATTTT; CDR3: CASSYRDNQPQHF
length: 14; V: TRBV12-3/TRBV12-4; size: few; J: TRBJ2-1; D: TRBD2; DNA: TGTGCCAGCAACCCTAGCGGGGGGGTCAATGAGCAGTTCTTC; CDR3: CASNPSGGVNEQFF
length: 15; V: TRBV6-5; size: many; J: TRBJ2-3; D: -; DNA: TGTGCCAGCAGTTACGGGTGGGGGGGCCCAGATACGCAGTATTTT; CDR3: CASSYGWGGPDTQYF
length: 13; V: TRBV15; size: -; J: TRBJ2-3; D: -; DNA: TGTGCCACCAGCAGAGATTTGGAGGAGGCGCAGTATTTT; CDR3: CATSRDLEEAQYF
length: 13; V: TRBV12-3/TRBV12-4; size: -; J: TRBJ2-3; D: TRBD1; DNA: TGTGCCAGCACCCAATGGGACAGGGGAACGCAGTATTTT; CDR3: CASTQWDRGTQYF
length: 17; V: TRBV3-1; size: many; J: TRBJ2-3; D: -; DNA: TGTGCCAGCAGCCAAGATCTAGGAGTGCCTAGCACAGATACGCAGTATTTT; CDR3: CASSQDLGVPSTDTQYF
length: 16; V: TRBV6-4; size: -; J: TRBJ2-4; D: -; DNA: TGTGCCAGCAAATCGGGACACGCCTCAGCCAAGAACATTCAGTACTTC; CDR3: CASKSGHASAKNIQYF
length: 16; V: TRBV6-5; size: -; J: TRBJ2-2; D: -; DNA: TGTGCCAGCAGTTACTTTCCAGGGGCTGGCACCGGGGAGCTGTTTTTT; CDR3: CASSYFPGAGTGELFF
length: 15; V: TRBV5-5; size: -; J: TRBJ2-2; D: -; DNA: TGTGCCAGCAGCTTGGAACAGGGAGTTACCGGGGAGCTGTTTTTT; CDR3: CASSLEQGVTGELFF
length: 15; V: TRBV7-2; size: many; J: TRBJ2-5; D: -; DNA: TGTGCCAGCAGCTTAGCGGTTTCAGGGTGGGAGACCCAGTACTTC; CDR3: CASSLAVSGWETQYF
length: 18; V: TRBV13; size: many; J: TRBJ2-1; D: -; DNA: TGTGCCAGCAGCTTTCAATCCCTACCGGGACTCTCCTACAATGAGCAGTTCTTC; CDR3: CASSFQSLPGLSYNEQFF
length: 17; V: TRBV20-1; size: -; J: TRBJ2-2; D: -; DNA: TGCAGTGCTAGTGGTGACAGGAGTAACCTTAACACCGGGGAGCCGTTTTTT; CDR3: CSASGDRSNLNTGEPFF
length: 16; V: TRBV4-3; size: -; J: TRBJ2-3; D: -; DNA: TGCGCCAGCAGCCAAGATAAAGGCGGGGTGGCAGATACGCAGTATTTT; CDR3: CASSQDKGGVADTQYF
length: 15; V: TRBV20-1; size: many; J: TRBJ2-3; D: TRBD1; DNA: TGCAGTGCTAACAGGGGGCAGGATGAAACAGATACGCAGTATTTT; CDR3: CSANRGQDETDTQYF
length: 19; V: TRBV5-1; size: -; J: TRBJ2-7; D: -; DNA: TGCGCCAGCAGCTTTGGAATCCTCCGGACGTCCCCTCTCGGGTACGAGCAGTACTTC; CDR3: CASSFGILRTSPLGYEQYF
length: 16; V: TRBV12-3/TRBV12-4; size: -; J: TRBJ1-3; D: -; DNA: TGTGCCAGCAGGGACATCATAACAGGGCCGGGACACACCATATATTTT; CDR3: CASRDIITGPGHTIYF
length: 12; V: TRBV2; size: once; J: TRBJ2-3; D: -; DNA: TGTGCCAGCAGGATTTACACAGATACGCAGTATTTT; CDR3: CASRIYTDTQYF
length: 15; V: TRBV30; size: -; J: TRBJ2-1; D: TRBD2; DNA: TGTGCCTGGAGTGGGGGACTAGCGGGTGGTGTTGAGCAGTTCTTC; CDR3: CAWSGGLAGGVEQFF
length: 15; V: TRBV9; size: -; J: TRBJ2-7; D: TRBD2; DNA: TGTGCCAGCAGTCCAGGCGGGGGGCCCTCCTACGAGCAGTACTTC; CDR3: CASSPGGGPSYEQYF